This T cell receptor beta chain is drawn from a study of blood T cells in healthy people across ages. About this clonotype: Its target is unknown.

Study results and limitations: Long-lived and aged donors differed, with more naive CD4+ cells and higher diversity in the long-lived.

A J-beta primer mix and a sample-barcoded 5' primer were used in a second PCR of about 7 to 12 cycles. TCRdb processed the 5' RACE reads anew with MiXCR; each CDR3 protein has one entry. Among roughly 1.5 million distinct CDR3 sequences, 40% to 45% were seen once, and the ten largest hold over 3.5%. The people who gave samples were healthy Caucasians from Russia, aged roughly 6 to 90. No fewer than 7 million PBMCs went into each sample. Extraction of total RNA produced a minimum of 5 micrograms from each sample. V lost 5 bases to trimming and J lost 5 bases, with 15 bases between them. The V gene's germline CDR1 is SGHTA and CDR2 FQGNSA. The CDR3 consists of 15 residues.

Material for sequencing was blood. The chain links TRBV7-2 to TRBJ2-2, with D tentatively TRBD1 (7 bases). This clonotype originated in a woman under 30 in good health. CDR3 in DNA: TGTGCCAGCAGCCTAATGTCAGGGGGGACCGGGGAGCTGTTTTTT. As protein: CASSLMSGGTGELFF.